The sequence of this TCR beta chain was determined in a study of OX40 agonist ivuxolimab in advanced cancers. Trimming cost V 4 bases and J 10 bases, with 22 bases left between them. Looked up from germline, CDR1 is SGHTA and CDR2 is FQGNSA. The CDR3 totals 15 residues. Worth noting for this clone: Its antigen remains unidentified.

Clones were sequenced by immunoSEQ multiplex PCR, and TCRdb holds only the in-frame ones, with some missing. The table includes roughly 110,000 clones, over 75% detected once. It was autoimmune disease history or systemic immunosuppression that excluded patients. Regarding the study as a whole: Undetermined was the antigen specificity of the expanded peripheral T cells.

The source is an adult with an advanced solid tumor such as melanoma, head and neck, liver or kidney cancer. The chain has TRBV7-2 and TRBJ1-1, with D perhaps TRBD1 (5 bases). This specimen consisted of CD4+ or CD8+ T cells sorted from blood, obtained in a trial of the OX40 agonist ivuxolimab. The CDR3 region has the DNA TGTGCCAGCAGCTCGACTCCGGGACGGGGGATTGGAGCTTTCTTT. Protein product: CASSSTPGRGIGAFF.